These 14 T cell receptor beta chains were all obtained from the same sample, sequenced in a study of molecular identifiers for immune sequencing clone quantification. TCRdb re-derived calls from the PCR reads in MiXCR, one entry per CDR3 protein. This sample has about half a million distinct CDR3 sequences, with over 20% found just once. The sample was naive CD8+ T cells from blood, with Jurkat cell RNA spiked in. Indicated subset: FACS-sorted CD8+CD4-CCR7+CD45RA+ naive T cells. All receptors derive from a human donor in good health. Some libraries in this study had Jurkat cell RNA spiked in.

The rearrangement links TRBV2 to TRBJ2-6; the match to TRBD1 covers 8 bases. CDR3 length equals 18 residues. The germline V gene has CDR1 SNHLY and CDR2 FYNNEI. With V trimmed by 4 bases and J by 3 bases, 11 bases remained unmatched. The CDR3 coding sequence is TGTGCCAGCAGTGTGGACAGGGAAACTTTAGTTGGGGCCAACGTCCTGACTTTC. Translation: CASSVDRETLVGANVLTF.

This clonotype was seen once. A much more abundant neighbour one base away suggests this may be a read error. The V gene is TRBV30, the J gene TRBJ2-1; the D gene could be TRBD1 or TRBD2 (5 bases each). This CDR3 is 15 amino acids long. Germline CDR1 reads GTSNPN; CDR2 reads SVGIG (reference sequence). The CDR3, as DNA: TGTGCCGGGAGCCGTGGGACCCAAGCAATCGATGAGCAGTTCTTC. Translated, it gives CAGSRGTQAIDEQFF.

The rearrangement joins TRBV2 to TRBJ2-7, with D tentatively TRBD2 (6 bases). This CDR3 has 13 amino acids. Germline lookup yields CDR1 SNHLY and CDR2 FYNNEI. V lost 8 bases to trimming and J lost 3 bases, with 14 bases between them. The CDR3 DNA reads TGTGCCAGCTCCGGGACTGCGGTCTACGAGCAGTACTTC. The encoded protein is CASSGTAVYEQYF.

About this clonotype: A clone one base away is much larger, so this may be a read error. This chain connects TRBV20-1 to TRBJ1-4, with unresolved D. The CDR3 runs 15 residues. The germline V gene has CDR1 DFQATT and CDR2 SNEGSKA (reference sequence). As DNA, the CDR3 is TGCAGTGTTAGAGATTCAACCAAGGGCCAGGAAAAACTGTTTTTT. Protein product: CSVRDSTKGQEKLFF.

As for this clonotype: A single base separates this from a much larger clone, so it may be a read error. This chain links TRBV20-1 with TRBJ2-5; D call uncertain. CDR1 and CDR2 (germline): DFQATT, SNEGSKA (reference sequence). The CDR3 sequence is 14 residues long. CDR3 DNA: TGCGGTGCTAATGCGGAAAACGTCCAAGAGACCCAGTACTTC. It encodes CGANAENVQETQYF.

This clonotype has a count of ten or more. V usage is TRBV5-6 and J usage is TRBJ2-6, with no clear D. This CDR3 comprises 14 residues. CDR1 SGHDT and CDR2 YYEEEE come from the germline V gene. The V end was cut by 7 bases, the J end by 0 bases, with 8 bases between. CDR3 sequence reads: CASSVISGANVLTF. The CDR3 DNA is TGTGCCAGCTCGGTAATCTCTGGGGCCAACGTCCTGACTTTC.

This clonotype was seen many times. V usage is TRBV7-9 and J usage is TRBJ2-7; tentative D call: TRBD2 (5 bases). This CDR3 spans 15 amino acids. Germline assignment: CDR1 SEHNR and CDR2 FQNEAQ (reference sequence). V lost 4 bases to trimming and J lost 6 bases, with 19 bases between them. This CDR3 is CASSSVSPGGGEQYF. In nucleotides, the CDR3 is TGTGCCAGCAGCTCCGTGTCACCTGGAGGCGGCGAGCAGTACTTC.

This clonotype has ten or more counts. V usage is TRBV6-2 or TRBV6-3 and J usage is TRBJ2-7; 15 bases match TRBD2. There are 18 residues in the CDR3. Germline lookup yields CDR1 MNHEY and CDR2 SVGEGT. With 6 bases clipped from V and 2 bases from J, the junction kept 11 bases outside the gene matches. The CDR3 region is CASSSGTSGRFQAYEQYF. The CDR3 nucleotides read TGTGCCAGCAGCTCCGGGACTAGCGGGAGGTTCCAAGCCTACGAGCAGTACTTC.

There are a few counts of this clonotype. The chain joins TRBV4-1 to TRBJ2-7, with 9 positions matching TRBD2. CDR1 is MGHRA, CDR2 YSYEKL, per germline. The CDR3 loop spans 17 amino acids. With V trimmed by 0 bases and J by 1 base, 7 bases remained unmatched. CDR3 nucleotide sequence: TGCGCCAGCAGCCAAGATACCCAGCTAGCGGGGTCCTACGAGCAGTACTTC. Translated, it gives CASSQDTQLAGSYEQYF.

This clonotype was counted between two and nine times. The chain carries TRBV7-6 and TRBJ2-7; TRBD1 matches at 8 bases. Germline assignment: CDR1 SGHVS and CDR2 FNYEAQ. J gave up 6 bases and V 7 bases, and 5 bases lay outside the gene matches. CDR3 length: 12 residues. CDR3 amino acids: CASTDRGGEQYF. The CDR3 bases are TGTGCCAGCACCGACAGGGGAGGCGAGCAGTACTTC.

This clonotype occurred a few times. The chain combines TRBV13 with TRBJ1-4; possibly TRBD1 for D (5 bases). Germline V gene data show CDR1 as PRHDT and CDR2 as FYEKMQ (reference sequence). The CDR3 has 14 residues. Between the trimmed V and J ends, which lost 7 bases and 6 bases, there was a span of 15 bases. CDR3 bases: TGTGCCAGCACCTCGCGAGCGGGGGATGAAAAACTGTTTTTT. Protein product: CASTSRAGDEKLFF.

Regarding this clonotype: A much more abundant neighbour one base away suggests this may be a read error. This chain connects TRBV29-1 to TRBJ1-2; D is undetermined. This CDR3 spans 12 amino acids. Germline V CDR1 and CDR2: SQVTM, ANQGSEA. The CDR3 region has the DNA TGCAGCGTTGAAGATTTAGGATATGGCCACACCTTC. Its protein is CSVEDLGYGHTF.

This clonotype was seen many times. The gene calls are TRBV9 and TRBJ2-3; 9 bases align to TRBD2. Germline loops: CDR1 SGDLS, CDR2 YYNGEE. With V trimmed by 0 bases and J by 2 bases, 1 base remained unmatched. The CDR3 consists of 15 residues. Written as DNA, the CDR3 is TGTGCCAGCAGCGTAGGACTAGCGGCCACAGATACGCAGTATTTT. Protein sequence: CASSVGLAATDTQYF.

This clonotype was detected many times. The chain couples TRBV4-3 to TRBJ2-7, with TRBD2 identical over 11 bases. CDR3 length: 17 amino acids. Germline V CDR1 and CDR2: LGHNA, YSLEER. V shed 0 bases, J shed 3 bases, and the junction held 7 bases outside the gene matches. As DNA, the CDR3 is TGCGCCAGCAGCCAAGACCGGGGGACTAGCGGATACTACGAGCAGTACTTC. Amino acid sequence: CASSQDRGTSGYYEQYF.